This paragraph covers one TCR beta chain sequence. This sample was included in a study of technical replicates of blood from a handful of donors. The CDR3 contains 17 residues. The germline V gene encodes CDR1 SGDLS and CDR2 YYNGEE. V lost 4 bases to trimming and J lost 4 bases; unmatched junction nucleotides: 10. The method was immunoSEQ multiplex PCR; TCRdb's version includes in-frame clones alone and lacks a portion of them. The sample has 13,000 or so clones; 65% to 90% are singletons. This clonotype originated in a human donor in good health. The sample taken for sequencing was PBMCs. The chain employs TRBV9 and TRBJ2-7, with 14 positions matching TRBD2. The DNA of the CDR3 is TGTGCCAGCAGCTCGGGACTAGCGGGAGTTTCCGGTTACGAGCAGTACTTC. Its protein is CASSSGLAGVSGYEQYF. The full variable domain, in which reference TRBV9 and TRBJ2-7 provide the parts outside the CDR3, is DSGVTQTPKHLITATGQRVTLRCSPRSGDLSVYWYQQSLDQGLQFLIQYYNGEERAKGNILERFSAQQFPDLHSELNLSSLELGDSALYFCASSSGLAGVSGYEQYFGPGTRLTVT.